What follows are 10 T cell receptor beta chains derived from one specimen sequenced in a study of T cell responses to AZD1222 COVID-19 vaccine. Profiling relied on immunoSEQ multiplex PCR, and the TCRdb table lists in-frame clones only, not all of them. The sample carries 150,000 to 180,000 clones, approximately 87% recorded once. The material sequenced was peripheral blood, taken 28 days after the second AZD1222 dose. Receptors originate from an adult who received the AZD1222 COVID-19 vaccine.

The CDR3 DNA reads TGTGCCAGCAGCCTATCAAACCAAAAAGGAGAAAAACTGTTTTTT. It specifies CASSLSNQKGEKLFF. The rearrangement uses TRBV7-9 and TRBJ1-4, with no clear D. V lost 5 bases and J 8 bases, leaving 18 bases between the germline ends. The CDR3 has 15 residues. Germline CDR1 SEHNR, CDR2 FQNEAQ (reference sequence).

The genes are TRBV5-1 and TRBJ1-1; unclear D gene. CDR1 is SGHRS and CDR2 is YFSETQ in the germline V gene. CDR3 length: 14 amino acids. V dropped 6 bases and J dropped 0 bases, with 12 bases sitting between them. CDR3 coding DNA: TGCGCCAGCAAGTTAAGGGATTTGAACACTGAAGCTTTCTTT. It encodes CASKLRDLNTEAFF.

The gene calls are TRBV29-1 and TRBJ2-5, with D possibly being TRBD2 (6 bases). Trimming pared 8 bases from V and 1 base from J, leaving 11 bases between. The CDR3 consists of 12 residues. Germline V gives CDR1 SQVTM, CDR2 ANQGSEA. The CDR3 loop reads CSSGSGQETQYF. The CDR3, as DNA: TGCAGCTCAGGTAGCGGCCAAGAGACCCAGTACTTC.

V usage is TRBV24-1 and J usage is TRBJ2-3; D not certain. Trimming removed 5 bases from V and 2 bases from J, with 7 bases in between. Germline V lookup: CDR1 KGHDR, CDR2 SFDVKD. CDR3 length: 13 amino acids. CDR3 in amino acids: CATSGSFTDTQYF. The CDR3 DNA reads as TGTGCCACCAGTGGCAGCTTCACAGATACGCAGTATTTT.

The chain couples TRBV9 to TRBJ2-1, with 11 bases aligning to TRBD2. The V and J ends lost 4 bases and 5 bases, in that order; junction bases with no gene match: 11. The germline V gene encodes CDR1 SGDLS and CDR2 YYNGEE. The CDR3 contains 17 residues. CDR3 protein: CASSLQPRTSGHNEQFF. The DNA of the CDR3 is TGTGCCAGCAGCCTCCAACCGAGGACTAGCGGGCACAATGAGCAGTTCTTC. The whole variable domain, remainder taken from reference TRBV9 and TRBJ2-1, is DSGVTQTPKHLITATGQRVTLRCSPRSGDLSVYWYQQSLDQGLQFLIQYYNGEERAKGNILERFSAQQFPDLHSELNLSSLELGDSALYFCASSLQPRTSGHNEQFFGPGTRLTVL.

V usage is TRBV5-4 and J usage is TRBJ2-5; 7 positions agree with TRBD1. From germline, CDR1 is SGHNT and CDR2 YYREEE (reference sequence). Trimming cost V 4 bases and J 1 base; bases outside gene matches: 4. This CDR3 comprises 14 residues. For the CDR3, the DNA is TGTGCCAGCAGCCCGCCAGGGGGCCAAGAGACCCAGTACTTC. Translated: CASSPPGGQETQYF.

The rearrangement uses TRBV29-1 and TRBJ1-1; D is perhaps TRBD1 (6 bases). V was trimmed by 4 bases and J by 3 bases, leaving 12 bases between them. The V gene's germline CDR1 is SQVTM and CDR2 ANQGSEA. The CDR3 length is 13 residues. CDR3 residues: CSVVRGGYTEAFF. DNA of the CDR3: TGCAGCGTTGTGAGAGGGGGGTACACTGAAGCTTTCTTT.

The chain employs TRBV5-1 and TRBJ2-3, with 9 bases aligning to TRBD2. Germline V CDR1 and CDR2: SGHRS, YFSETQ. The CDR3 runs 14 residues. The ends lost 3 bases at V and 5 bases at J; junction bases unmatched: 4. CDR3 sequence (DNA): TGCGCCAGCAGCTCACTAGCGGGTTTAGATACGCAGTATTTT. It specifies CASSSLAGLDTQYF.

The J gene is TRBJ2-6, the V gene TRBV6-2 or TRBV6-3; no clear D. The CDR3 extends over 16 amino acids. Trimming removed 0 bases at V and 0 bases at J, with 6 bases between. CDR1 and CDR2 from the germline V gene are MNHEY and SVGEGT. CDR3 residues: CASSYSSSSGANVLTF. The CDR3 DNA reads as TGTGCCAGCAGTTACTCGTCGAGCTCTGGGGCCAACGTCCTGACTTTC.

The chain joins TRBV2 to TRBJ1-6; D remains ambiguous. Germline-derived CDR1 and CDR2 are SNHLY and FYNNEI. The CDR3 contains 15 residues. Trimming shortened V by 0 bases and J by 8 bases, and 11 bases separated the two germline ends. The DNA for the CDR3 is TGTGCCAGCAGTGAAGCTAGGACCAGAGATTCACCCCTCCACTTT. It specifies CASSEARTRDSPLHF. Complete variable domain (other parts from reference TRBV2 and TRBJ1-6): EPEVTQTPSHQVTQMGQEVILRCVPISNHLYFYWYRQILGQKVEFLVSFYNNEISEKSEIFDDQFSVERPDGSNFTLKIRSTKLEDSAMYFCASSEARTRDSPLHFGNGTRLTVT.